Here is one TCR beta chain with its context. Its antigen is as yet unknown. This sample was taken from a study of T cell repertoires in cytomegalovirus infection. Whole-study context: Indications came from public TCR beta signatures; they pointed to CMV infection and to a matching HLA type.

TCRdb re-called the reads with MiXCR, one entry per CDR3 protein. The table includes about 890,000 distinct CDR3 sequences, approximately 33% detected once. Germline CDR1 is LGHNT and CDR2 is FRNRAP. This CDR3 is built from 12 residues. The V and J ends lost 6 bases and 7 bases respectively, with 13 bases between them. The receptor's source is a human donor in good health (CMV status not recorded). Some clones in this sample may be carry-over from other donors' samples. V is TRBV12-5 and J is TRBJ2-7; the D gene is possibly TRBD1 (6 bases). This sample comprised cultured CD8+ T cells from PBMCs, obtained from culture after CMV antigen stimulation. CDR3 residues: CASGPQGMEQYF. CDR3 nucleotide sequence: TGTGCTAGTGGCCCTCAGGGGATGGAGCAGTACTTC.